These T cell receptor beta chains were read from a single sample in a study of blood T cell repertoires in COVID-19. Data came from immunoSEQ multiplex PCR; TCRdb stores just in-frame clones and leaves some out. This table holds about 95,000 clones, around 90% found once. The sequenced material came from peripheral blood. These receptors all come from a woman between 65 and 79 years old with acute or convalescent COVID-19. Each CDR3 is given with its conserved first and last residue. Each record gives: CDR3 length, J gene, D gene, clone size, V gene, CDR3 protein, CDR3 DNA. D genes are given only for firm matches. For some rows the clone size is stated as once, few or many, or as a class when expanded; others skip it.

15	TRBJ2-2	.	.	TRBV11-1	CASSFSRVTTGELFF	TGTGCCAGCAGCTTCAGCAGGGTGACCACCGGGGAGCTGTTTTTT
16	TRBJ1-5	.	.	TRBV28	CASSSGGSARVKPQHF	TGTGCCAGCAGTTCCGGGGGGTCCGCGCGAGTAAAGCCCCAGCATTTT
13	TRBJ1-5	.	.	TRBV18	CASSLENNQPQHF	TGTGCCAGCTCCCTCGAGAACAATCAGCCCCAGCATTTT
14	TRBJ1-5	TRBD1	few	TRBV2	CASSPQGVRQPQHF	TGTGCCAGCAGTCCACAGGGGGTGCGTCAGCCCCAGCATTTT
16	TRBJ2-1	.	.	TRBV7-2	CASSLVASGSYNEQFF	TGTGCCAGCAGCTTAGTCGCTAGTGGGTCCTACAATGAGCAGTTCTTC
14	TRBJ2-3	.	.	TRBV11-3	CASSLGRYTDTQYF	TGTGCCAGCAGCTTAGGCAGATACACAGATACGCAGTATTTT
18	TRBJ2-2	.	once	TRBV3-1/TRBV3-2	CASSHLGRQIGWTGELFF	TGTGCCAGCAGCCATCTGGGCAGACAGATTGGATGGACCGGGGAGCTGTTTTTT
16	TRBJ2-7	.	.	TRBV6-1	CASSEGLAGLPYEQYF	TGTGCCAGCAGTGAAGGTCTAGCTGGGTTGCCCTACGAGCAGTACTTC
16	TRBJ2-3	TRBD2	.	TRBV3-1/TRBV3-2	CASSQERTGGTDTQYF	TGTGCCAGCAGCCAAGAGAGAACCGGGGGGACAGATACGCAGTATTTT
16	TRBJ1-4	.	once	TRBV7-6	CASSLELRRINEKLFF	TGTGCCAGCAGCTTAGAATTGCGCAGGATTAATGAAAAACTGTTTTTT
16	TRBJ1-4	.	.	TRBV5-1	CASSLAGGAQNEKLFF	TGCGCCAGCAGCTTGGCCGGGGGGGCGCAAAATGAAAAACTGTTTTTT
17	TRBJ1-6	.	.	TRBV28	CASSFRQALFYNSPLHF	TGTGCCAGCAGTTTTAGGCAGGCTCTATTCTATAATTCACCCCTCCACTTT
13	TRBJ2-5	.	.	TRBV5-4	CASSLVGEETQYF	TGTGCCAGCAGCTTGGTCGGGGAAGAGACCCAGTACTTC
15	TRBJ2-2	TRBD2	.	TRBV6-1	CASSDGTGGTGELFF	TGTGCCAGCAGTGACGGGACGGGAGGCACCGGGGAGCTGTTTTTT
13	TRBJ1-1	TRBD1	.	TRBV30	CAWSLDRWTEAFF	TGTGCCTGGAGTTTGGACAGGTGGACTGAAGCTTTCTTT
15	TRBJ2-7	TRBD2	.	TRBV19	CASSRGLAGYYEQYF	TGTGCCAGTAGTAGGGGACTAGCGGGTTACTACGAGCAGTACTTC
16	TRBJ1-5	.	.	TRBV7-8	CASSLAGGYSNQPQHF	TGTGCCAGCAGCTTAGCGGGCGGGTATAGCAATCAGCCCCAGCATTTT
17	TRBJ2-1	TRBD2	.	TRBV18	CASSPAMGLNTYNEQFF	TGTGCCAGCTCACCAGCGATGGGACTAAACACCTACAATGAGCAGTTCTTC
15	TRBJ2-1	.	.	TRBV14	CASSQVRRAYNEQFF	TGTGCCAGCAGCCAAGTTCGCAGGGCCTACAATGAGCAGTTCTTC
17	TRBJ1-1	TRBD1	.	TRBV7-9	CASRPRGQGETYTEAFF	TGTGCCAGCAGACCCCGGGGACAGGGGGAGACTTACACTGAAGCTTTCTTT
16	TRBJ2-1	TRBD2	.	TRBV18	CASSLLAGVQNNEQFF	TGTGCCAGCTCGTTGCTAGCGGGGGTTCAGAACAATGAGCAGTTCTTC
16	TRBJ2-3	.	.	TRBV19	CASSVSTRGGVDTQYF	TGTGCCAGTAGTGTCTCGACTAGGGGGGGAGTTGATACGCAGTATTTT
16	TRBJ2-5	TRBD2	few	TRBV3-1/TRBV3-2	CASSRYSGRGWETQYF	TGTGCCAGCAGCCGATATAGCGGGAGAGGTTGGGAGACCCAGTACTTC
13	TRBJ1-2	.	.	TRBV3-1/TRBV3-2	CASSHQGNNGYTF	TGTGCCAGCAGCCACCAGGGGAACAATGGCTACACCTTC
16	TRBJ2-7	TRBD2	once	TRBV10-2	CASSESNLAGVYEQYF	TGCGCCAGCAGTGAGTCGAATCTAGCGGGAGTTTACGAGCAGTACTTC
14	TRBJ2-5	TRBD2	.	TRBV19	CASSIIAGVETQYF	TGTGCCAGTAGTATAATAGCGGGAGTAGAGACCCAGTACTTC
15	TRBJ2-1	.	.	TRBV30	CAWSVRLGTLNEQFF	TGTGCCTGGAGTGTGAGACTAGGGACGTTGAATGAGCAGTTCTTC
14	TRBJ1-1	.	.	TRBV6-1	CASSEALGNTEAFF	TGTGCCAGCAGTGAAGCGCTAGGGAACACTGAAGCTTTCTTT
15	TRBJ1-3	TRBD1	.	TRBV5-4	CASSLDRGSGNTIYF	TGTGCCAGCAGCTTGGACAGGGGATCTGGAAACACCATATATTTT
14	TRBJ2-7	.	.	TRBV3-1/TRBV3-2	CASSQDLTSSEQYF	TGTGCCAGCAGCCAAGACCTCACTAGTTCCGAGCAGTACTTC
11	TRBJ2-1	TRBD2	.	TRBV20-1	CLTSGSDEQFF	TGTCTAACTAGCGGGAGCGATGAGCAGTTCTTC
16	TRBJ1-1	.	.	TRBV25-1	CASSGPRGRFNTEAFF	TGTGCCAGCAGTGGCCCCAGGGGCCGTTTTAACACTGAAGCTTTCTTT
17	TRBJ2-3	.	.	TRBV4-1	CASSQPTAGRRRDTQYF	TGCGCCAGCAGCCAACCTACGGCGGGGCGACGAAGAGATACGCAGTATTTT
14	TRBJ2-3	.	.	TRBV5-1	CASSTTERTDTQYF	TGCGCCAGCAGTACGACAGAGAGGACAGATACGCAGTATTTT
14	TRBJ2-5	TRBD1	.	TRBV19	CASSLQGAGETQYF	TGTGCCAGTAGTTTACAGGGGGCTGGAGAGACCCAGTACTTC
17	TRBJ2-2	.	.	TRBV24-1	CATSETPPRGNTGELFF	TGTGCCACCAGTGAAACGCCCCCCAGGGGGAACACCGGGGAGCTGTTTTTT
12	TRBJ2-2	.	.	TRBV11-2	CASSFPGGELFF	TGTGCCAGCAGCTTTCCCGGCGGGGAGCTGTTTTTT
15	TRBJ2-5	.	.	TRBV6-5	CASSYSRRSQETQYF	TGTGCCAGCAGTTACTCCCGGCGGAGCCAAGAGACCCAGTACTTC
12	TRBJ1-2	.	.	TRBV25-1	CASSETIYGYTF	TGTGCCAGCAGTGAAACAATCTATGGCTACACCTTC